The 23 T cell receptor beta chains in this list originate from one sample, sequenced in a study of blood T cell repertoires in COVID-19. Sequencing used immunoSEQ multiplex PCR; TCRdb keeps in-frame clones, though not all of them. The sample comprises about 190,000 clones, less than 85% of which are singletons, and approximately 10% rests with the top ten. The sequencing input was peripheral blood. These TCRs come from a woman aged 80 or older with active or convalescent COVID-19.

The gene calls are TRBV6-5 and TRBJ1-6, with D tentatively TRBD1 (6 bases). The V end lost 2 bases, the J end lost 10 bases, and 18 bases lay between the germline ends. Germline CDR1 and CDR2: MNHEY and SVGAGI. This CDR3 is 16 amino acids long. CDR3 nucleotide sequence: TGTGCCAGCAGTTACCGCACAGGGAAAGCGGGGTCACCCCTCCACTTT. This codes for CASSYRTGKAGSPLHF.

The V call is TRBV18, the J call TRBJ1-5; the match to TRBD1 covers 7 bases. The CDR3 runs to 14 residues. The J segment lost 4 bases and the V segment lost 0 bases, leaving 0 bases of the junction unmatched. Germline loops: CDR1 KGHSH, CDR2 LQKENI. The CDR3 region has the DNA TGTGCCAGCTCACCACCGGGACAGAATCAGCCCCAGCATTTT. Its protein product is CASSPPGQNQPQHF.

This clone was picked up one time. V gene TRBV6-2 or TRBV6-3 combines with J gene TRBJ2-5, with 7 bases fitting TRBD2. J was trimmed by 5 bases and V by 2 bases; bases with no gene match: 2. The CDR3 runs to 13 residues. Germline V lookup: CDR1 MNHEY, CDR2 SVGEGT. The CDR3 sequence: CASSYVGGETQYF. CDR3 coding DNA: TGTGCCAGCAGTTACGTCGGGGGGGAGACCCAGTACTTC.

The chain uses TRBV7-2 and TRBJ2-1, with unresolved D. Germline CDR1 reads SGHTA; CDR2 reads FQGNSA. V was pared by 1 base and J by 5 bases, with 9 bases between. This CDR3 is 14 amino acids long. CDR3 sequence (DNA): TGTGCCAGCAGCTTAGGTCGTCAGAACAATGAGCAGTTCTTC. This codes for CASSLGRQNNEQFF.

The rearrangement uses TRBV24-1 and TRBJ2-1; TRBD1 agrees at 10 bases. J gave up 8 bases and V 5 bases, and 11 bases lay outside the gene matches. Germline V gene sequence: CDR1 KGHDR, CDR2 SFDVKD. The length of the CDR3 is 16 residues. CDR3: CATSAKPGQGTDEQFF. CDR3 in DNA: TGTGCCACCAGTGCCAAACCGGGACAGGGGACCGATGAGCAGTTCTTC.

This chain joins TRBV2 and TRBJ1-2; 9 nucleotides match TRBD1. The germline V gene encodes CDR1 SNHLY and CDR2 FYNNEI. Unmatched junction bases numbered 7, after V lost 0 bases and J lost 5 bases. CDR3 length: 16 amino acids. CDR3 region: CASSEAQPGTGYGYTF. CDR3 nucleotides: TGTGCCAGCAGTGAAGCCCAACCAGGGACAGGGTATGGCTACACCTTC.

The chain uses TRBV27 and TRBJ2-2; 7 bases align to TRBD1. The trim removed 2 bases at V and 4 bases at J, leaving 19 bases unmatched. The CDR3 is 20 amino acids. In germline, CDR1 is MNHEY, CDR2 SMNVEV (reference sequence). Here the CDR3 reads CASSLGTGLREGGFTGELFF. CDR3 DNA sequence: TGTGCCAGCAGTTTAGGCACCGGGCTTCGGGAAGGGGGCTTCACCGGGGAGCTGTTTTTT.

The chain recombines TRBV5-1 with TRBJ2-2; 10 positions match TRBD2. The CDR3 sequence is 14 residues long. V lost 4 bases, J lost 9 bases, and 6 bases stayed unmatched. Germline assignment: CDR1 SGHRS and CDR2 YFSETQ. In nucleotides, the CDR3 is TGCGCCAGCAGCCCTAGCGGGAGTGGCTGGGAGCTGTTTTTT. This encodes CASSPSGSGWELFF.

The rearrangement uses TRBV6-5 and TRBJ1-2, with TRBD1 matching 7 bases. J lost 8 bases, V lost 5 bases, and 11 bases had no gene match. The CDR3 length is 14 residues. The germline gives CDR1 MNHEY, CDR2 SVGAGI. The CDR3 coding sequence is TGTGCCAGCAGTCCGGACAGGTCTTCTTCAGGCTACACCTTC. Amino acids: CASSPDRSSSGYTF.

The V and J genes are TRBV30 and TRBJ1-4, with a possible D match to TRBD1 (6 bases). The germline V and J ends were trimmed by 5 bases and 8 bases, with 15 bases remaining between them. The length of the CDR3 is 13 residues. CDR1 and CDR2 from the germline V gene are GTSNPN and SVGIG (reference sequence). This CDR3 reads CAWSHRDREKLFF. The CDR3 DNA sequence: TGTGCCTGGTCCCACAGGGATAGGGAAAAACTGTTTTTT.

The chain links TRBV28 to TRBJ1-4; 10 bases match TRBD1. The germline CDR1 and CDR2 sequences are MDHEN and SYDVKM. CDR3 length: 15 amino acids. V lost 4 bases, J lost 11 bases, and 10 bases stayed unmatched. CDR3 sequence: CASSSPGTGVTKLFF. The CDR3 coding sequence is TGTGCCAGCAGTTCCCCCGGGACAGGGGTGACGAAACTGTTTTTT.

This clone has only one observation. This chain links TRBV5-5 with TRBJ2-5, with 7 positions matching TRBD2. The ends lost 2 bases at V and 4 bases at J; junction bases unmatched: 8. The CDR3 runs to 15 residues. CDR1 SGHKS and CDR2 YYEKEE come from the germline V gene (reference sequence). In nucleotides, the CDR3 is TGTGCCAGCAGCTTCCAGCGGGACCGTGGAGAGACCCAGTACTTC. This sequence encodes CASSFQRDRGETQYF.

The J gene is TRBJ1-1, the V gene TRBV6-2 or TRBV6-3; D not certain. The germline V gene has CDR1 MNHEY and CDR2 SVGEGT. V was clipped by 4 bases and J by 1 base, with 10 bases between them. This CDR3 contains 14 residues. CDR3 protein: CASSFRRGNTEAFF. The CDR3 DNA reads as TGTGCCAGCAGTTTCCGGCGGGGGAACACTGAAGCTTTCTTT.

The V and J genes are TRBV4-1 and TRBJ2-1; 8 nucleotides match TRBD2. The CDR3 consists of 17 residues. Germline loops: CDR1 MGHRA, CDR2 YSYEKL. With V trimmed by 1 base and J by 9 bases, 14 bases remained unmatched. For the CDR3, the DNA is TGCGCCAGCAGCCAAGCGCGAACTAGCGGAGCCTGGATTGAGCAGTTCTTC. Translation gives CASSQARTSGAWIEQFF.

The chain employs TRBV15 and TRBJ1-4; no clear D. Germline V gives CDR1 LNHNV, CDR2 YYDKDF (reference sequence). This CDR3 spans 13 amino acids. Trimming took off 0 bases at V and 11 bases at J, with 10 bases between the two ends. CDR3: CATSREAVGKLFF. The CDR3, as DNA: TGTGCCACCAGCAGAGAAGCGGTCGGGAAACTGTTTTTT.

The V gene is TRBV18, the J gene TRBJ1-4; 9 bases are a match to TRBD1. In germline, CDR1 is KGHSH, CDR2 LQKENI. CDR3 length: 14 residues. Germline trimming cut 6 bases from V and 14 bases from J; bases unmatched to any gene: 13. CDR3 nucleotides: TGTGCCAGCTCCCCCCCCGGACAGGGGACGGGTCTGTTTTTT. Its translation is CASSPPGQGTGLFF.

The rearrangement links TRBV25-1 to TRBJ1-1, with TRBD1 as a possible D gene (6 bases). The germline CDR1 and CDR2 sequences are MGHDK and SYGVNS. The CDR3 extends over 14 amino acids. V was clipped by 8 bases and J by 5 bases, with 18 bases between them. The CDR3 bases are TGTGCCAGCGGGAGAAGGACAGTATGGACTGAAGCTTTCTTT. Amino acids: CASGRRTVWTEAFF.

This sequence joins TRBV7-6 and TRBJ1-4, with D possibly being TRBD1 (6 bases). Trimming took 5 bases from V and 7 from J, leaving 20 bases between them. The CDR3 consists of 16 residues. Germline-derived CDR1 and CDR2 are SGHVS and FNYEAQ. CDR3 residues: CASSHRIQGVGEKLFF. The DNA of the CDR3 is TGTGCCAGCAGCCATAGAATACAGGGAGTCGGTGAAAAACTGTTTTTT.

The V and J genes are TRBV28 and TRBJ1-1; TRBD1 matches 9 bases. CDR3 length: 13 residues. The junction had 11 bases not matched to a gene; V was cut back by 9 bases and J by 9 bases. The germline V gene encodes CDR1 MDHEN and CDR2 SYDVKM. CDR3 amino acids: CASKQGAREKAFF. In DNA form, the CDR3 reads TGTGCCAGTAAACAGGGGGCGCGTGAGAAAGCTTTCTTT.

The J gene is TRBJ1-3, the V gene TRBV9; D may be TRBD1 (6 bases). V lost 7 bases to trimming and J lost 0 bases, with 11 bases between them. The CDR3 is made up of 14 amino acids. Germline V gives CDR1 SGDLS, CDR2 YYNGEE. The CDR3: CASGGAISGNTIYF. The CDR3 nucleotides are TGTGCCAGCGGGGGGGCCATCTCTGGAAACACCATATATTTT.

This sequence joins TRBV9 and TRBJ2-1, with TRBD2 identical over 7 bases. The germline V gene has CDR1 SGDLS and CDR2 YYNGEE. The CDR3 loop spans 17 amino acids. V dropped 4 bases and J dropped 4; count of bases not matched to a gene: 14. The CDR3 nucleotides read TGTGCCAGCAGCCCGCCCGATGGGGGAGGGAGGTACAATGAGCAGTTCTTC. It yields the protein CASSPPDGGGRYNEQFF.

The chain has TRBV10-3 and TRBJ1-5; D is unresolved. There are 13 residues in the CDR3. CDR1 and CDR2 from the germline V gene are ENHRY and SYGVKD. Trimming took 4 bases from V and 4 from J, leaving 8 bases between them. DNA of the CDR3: TGTGCCATCAGTGGGCCGGGAAATCAGCCCCAGCATTTT. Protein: CAISGPGNQPQHF.

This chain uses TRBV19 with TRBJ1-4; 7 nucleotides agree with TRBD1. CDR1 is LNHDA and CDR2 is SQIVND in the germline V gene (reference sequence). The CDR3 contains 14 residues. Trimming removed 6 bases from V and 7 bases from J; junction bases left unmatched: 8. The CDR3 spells CASRDRALLEKLFF. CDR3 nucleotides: TGTGCCAGTAGAGACAGGGCTTTACTTGAAAAACTGTTTTTT.